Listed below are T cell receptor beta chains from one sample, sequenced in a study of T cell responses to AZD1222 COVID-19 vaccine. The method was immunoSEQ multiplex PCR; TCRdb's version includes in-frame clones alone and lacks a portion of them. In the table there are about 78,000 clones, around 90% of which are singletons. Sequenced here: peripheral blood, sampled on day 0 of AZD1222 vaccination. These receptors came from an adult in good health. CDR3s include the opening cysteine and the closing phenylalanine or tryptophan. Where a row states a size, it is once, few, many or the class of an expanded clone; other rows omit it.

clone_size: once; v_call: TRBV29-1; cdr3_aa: CSVARDRAYNEQFF
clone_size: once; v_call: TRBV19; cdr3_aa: CASSIGRAEAFF
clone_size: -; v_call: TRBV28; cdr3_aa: CATETQGGYTF
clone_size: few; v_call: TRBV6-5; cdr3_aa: CATITFSGNTIYF
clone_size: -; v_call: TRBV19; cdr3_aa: CATTGARGNTEAFF
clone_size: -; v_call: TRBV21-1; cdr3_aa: CASLRQGKTGELFF
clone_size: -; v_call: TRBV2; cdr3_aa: CAYTQRQNYGYTF
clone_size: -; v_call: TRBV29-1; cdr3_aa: CSGKMGLAGGNEQFF
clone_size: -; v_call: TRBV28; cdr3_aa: CASSLRLAGAQETQYF
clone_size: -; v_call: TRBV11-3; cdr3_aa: CASSLESPGRTGELFF
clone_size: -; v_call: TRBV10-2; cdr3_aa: CASSGPRGTANYEQYF
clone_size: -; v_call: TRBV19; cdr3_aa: CASSLSGAKNIQYF
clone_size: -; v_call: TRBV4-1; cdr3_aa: CASSQDTGPTPGEFF
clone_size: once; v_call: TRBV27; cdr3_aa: CASSLFPGQGLGNSPLHF
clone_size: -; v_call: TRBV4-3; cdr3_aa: CASSHIRGDTEAFF
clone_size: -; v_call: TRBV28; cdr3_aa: CASRSYNRDDEQFF
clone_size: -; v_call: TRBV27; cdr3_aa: CASSIGTGKDYGYTF
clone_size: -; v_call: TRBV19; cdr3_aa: CASSSRRGHSPLHF
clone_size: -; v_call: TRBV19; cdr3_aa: CASTTGTGSYEQYF
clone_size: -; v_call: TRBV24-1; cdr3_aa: CATSPSGQGEDGYTF
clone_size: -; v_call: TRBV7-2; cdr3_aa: CASSLGLAGWEQFF
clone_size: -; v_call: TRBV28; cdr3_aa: CASSSRDRGIYNEQFF
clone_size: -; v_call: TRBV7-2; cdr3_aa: CASSVRSAARETQYF
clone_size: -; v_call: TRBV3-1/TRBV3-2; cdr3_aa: CASSQGGAYTEAQYF
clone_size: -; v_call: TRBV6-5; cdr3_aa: CASRQGTTNEKLFF
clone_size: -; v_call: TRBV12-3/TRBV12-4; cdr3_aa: CATSPRQDSPLHF
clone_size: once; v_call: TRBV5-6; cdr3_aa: CASSLGGGTEAFF
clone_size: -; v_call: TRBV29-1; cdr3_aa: CSVEPLAGGTDTQYF
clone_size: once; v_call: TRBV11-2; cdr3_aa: CASTGGTSRYNEQFF
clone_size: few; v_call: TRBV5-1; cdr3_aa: CASSLTGGVEQYF
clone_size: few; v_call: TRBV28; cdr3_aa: CASSPHTGTGSGANVLTF
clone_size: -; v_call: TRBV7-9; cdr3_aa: CASSPAGAHGAEQFF